This T cell receptor (beta chain) originates from a study of T-cell reconstitution after alpha-beta-depleted transplantation in children. Regarding the study as a whole: When one year had passed after transplant, most T-cell counts and diversity came from newly produced T cells.

This clonotype was seen many times. What it binds is unknown. V lost 0 bases, J lost 7 bases, and 5 bases stayed unmatched. The CDR3 runs 15 residues. This sample's TCRbeta library carried unique molecular identifier barcodes. TCRdb fed the PCR reads into MiXCR, producing one record per CDR3 protein. In the table there are about 350,000 distinct CDR3 sequences, roughly 15% of which are singletons. The source material was PBMCs, mostly from graft donor cells, sampled 360 days after TCRalphabeta/CD19-depleted stem cell transplant. This TCR derives from a male patient aged 2 to 9 who had a stem cell transplant for acute lymphoblastic leukemia, so the T cells may come from the graft donor. J is TRBJ2-3 and V is TRBV12-3 or TRBV12-4, with TRBD2 identical over 9 bases. CDR3 nucleotides: TGTGCCAGCAGTTTAGCGCGGGAGGGCTTCCATACGCAGTATTTT. It encodes CASSLAREGFHTQYF.